The 11 T cell receptor beta chains given below trace back to one sample, sequenced in a study of siplizumab effects on memory and regulatory T cells. The table came from immunoSEQ multiplex PCR; TCRdb's copy has only in-frame clones and leaves some out. Of tens of thousands of clones in the sample, around 97% were seen once. The sequencing sample was made of naive CD4+ T cells sorted from blood. Receptor source: a human donor in good health.

V is TRBV5-1 and J is TRBJ2-7, with D perhaps matching TRBD1 or TRBD2 (5 bases each). This CDR3 is built from 12 residues. V lost 2 bases and J 7 bases, leaving 10 bases between the germline ends. Germline assignment: CDR1 SGHRS and CDR2 YFSETQ. In DNA, the CDR3 is TGCGCCAGCAGCTTTCGGGGACGTGAGCAGTACTTC. Translation gives CASSFRGREQYF.

The V call is TRBV19, the J call TRBJ1-2; D is undetermined. Germline CDR1 is LNHDA and CDR2 is SQIVND (reference sequence). The CDR3 runs 14 residues. Trimming stripped 3 bases from V and 6 bases from J, with 14 bases between. This CDR3 reads CASSMNAEDNGYTF. In DNA form, the CDR3 reads TGTGCCAGTAGTATGAATGCTGAGGATAATGGCTACACCTTC. Looking up the rest from reference TRBV19 and TRBJ1-2 gives the full variable domain: DGGITQSPKYLFRKEGQNVTLSCEQNLNHDAMYWYRQDPGQGLRLIYYSQIVNDFQKGDIAEGYSVSREKKESFPLTVTSAQKNPTAFYLCASSMNAEDNGYTFGSGTRLTVV.

This clone occurred once. The J gene is TRBJ2-3, the V gene TRBV18; 8 bases align to TRBD1. Unmatched junction bases numbered 3, after V lost 6 bases and J lost 1 base. CDR1 and CDR2 from the germline V gene are KGHSH and LQKENI. The CDR3 runs 14 residues. CDR3 sequence: CASSRGQGTDTQYF. The CDR3 coding sequence is TGTGCCAGCTCGCGGGGACAGGGCACAGATACGCAGTATTTT.

The V and J genes are TRBV7-6 and TRBJ1-5, with TRBD1 as a possible D gene (5 bases). This CDR3 contains 14 residues. The germline V gene has CDR1 SGHVS and CDR2 FNYEAQ. Trimming shortened V by 2 bases and J by 2 bases, and 7 bases separated the two germline ends. The CDR3 is CASSLQGGNQPQHF. The CDR3 region has the DNA TGTGCCAGCAGCTTACAGGGCGGCAATCAGCCCCAGCATTTT.

The rearrangement links TRBV5-8 to TRBJ2-7; D uncertain. The germline CDR1 and CDR2 sequences are SGHTS and YDEGEE. The V and J ends lost 4 bases and 2 bases respectively, with 13 bases between them. The CDR3 is made up of 14 amino acids. Written as DNA, the CDR3 is TGTGCCAGCAGCCCCTGGACGGGCACCTACGAGCAGTACTTC. It specifies CASSPWTGTYEQYF.

This sequence joins TRBV5-4 and TRBJ2-2; possibly TRBD1 or TRBD2 for D (6 bases each). With 4 bases removed from V and 5 bases from J, the gap between germline ends came to 18 bases. Per the germline V gene, CDR1 is SGHNT and CDR2 is YYREEE (reference sequence). The CDR3 totals 16 residues. The DNA for the CDR3 is TGTGCCAGCAGCGTAGCGCCGGGGGCAGAGACCGGGGAGCTGTTTTTT. Protein sequence: CASSVAPGAETGELFF.

This chain connects TRBV6-5 to TRBJ1-4, with D hard to call. The V gene lost 6 bases and the J gene lost 7 bases, with 12 bases spanning the gap. The CDR3 contains 13 residues. The germline V gene has CDR1 MNHEY and CDR2 SVGAGI. The CDR3 reads CASRRPAGEKLFF. The DNA for the CDR3 is TGTGCCAGCAGACGCCCGGCTGGTGAAAAACTGTTTTTT.

This CDR3 is CASSPTPPASYEQYF. CDR3 in DNA: TGTGCCAGCAGCCCCACGCCGCCGGCGTCCTACGAGCAGTACTTC. V and J are TRBV5-4 and TRBJ2-7; D is unresolved. Trimming removed 4 bases at V and 1 base at J, with 15 bases between. The CDR3 sequence is 15 residues long. Germline loops: CDR1 SGHNT, CDR2 YYREEE (reference sequence).

The chain uses TRBV6-5 and TRBJ1-4; weak D call: TRBD1 (6 bases). Trimming removed 6 bases at V and 1 base at J, with 6 bases between. Germline lookup yields CDR1 MNHEY and CDR2 SVGAGI. CDR3 length: 13 amino acids. The CDR3, as DNA: TGTGCCAGCAGCAGGGGAACTAATGAAAAACTGTTTTTT. Translation: CASSRGTNEKLFF.

V usage is TRBV28 and J usage is TRBJ2-7; no firm D call. The CDR3 consists of 19 residues. V was cut by 3 bases and J by 6 bases, with 30 bases left in between. Germline V gene sequence: CDR1 MDHEN, CDR2 SYDVKM. This CDR3 is CASSFLSSSVGQTLREQYF. The CDR3 coding sequence is TGTGCCAGCAGTTTTTTATCGTCATCGGTTGGCCAGACACTACGCGAGCAGTACTTC. Using reference TRBV28 and TRBJ2-7 for the parts outside the CDR3, the full variable domain is DVKVTQSSRYLVKRTGEKVFLECVQDMDHENMFWYRQDPGLGLRLIYFSYDVKMKEKGDIPEGYSVSREKKERFSLILESASTNQTSMYLCASSFLSSSVGQTLREQYFGPGTRLTVT.

This chain links TRBV11-3 with TRBJ2-6; weak D call: TRBD2 (5 bases). Trimming left V 2 bases short and J 0 bases short, with 11 bases between. CDR1 and CDR2 (germline): SGHNT, YENEEA. The CDR3 consists of 17 residues. The CDR3 region has the DNA TGTGCCAGCAGCTTAAGAGCGGTCAGCTCTGGGGCCAACGTCCTGACTTTC. It is translated as CASSLRAVSSGANVLTF.